The T cell receptor (beta chain) described here comes from a study of identical twins. The study's findings and limits: The models gave estimates that fell short of the out-of-frame TCR alpha sharing seen in monozygotic twins. Out-of-frame alpha sequences that twins shared showed excess low generation probability.

This clonotype was seen ten or more times. The antigen is unknown. A universal primer site was incorporated via template switching, and the cDNA contained unique molecular identifiers. TCRdb passed the 5' RACE reads through MiXCR, listing each CDR3 protein once. Among around 680,000 distinct CDR3 sequences listed, around 8.6% were seen once. The V and J ends lost 6 bases and 0 bases respectively, with 12 bases between them. The CDR3 is 15 amino acids. This sample also appeared in a second study, on yellow fever vaccine responses in identical twins.

The J gene is TRBJ1-3, the V gene TRBV12-3 or TRBV12-4; D gene ambiguous. Specimen: PBMCs. This TCR derives from a woman under 30 in good health. The CDR3 loop is CASRGFTASGNTIYF. The CDR3 DNA reads as TGTGCCAGCAGGGGGTTCACCGCCTCTGGAAACACCATATATTTT.